This T cell receptor beta chain was observed in a study of shared clonotypes between healthy human individuals. Study as a whole: Every donor yielded three CD4 naive, three CD4 memory, two CD8 naive and one CD8 memory plate.

Only CD45RO-negative cells positively selected for CCR7 counted as naive CD8 cells, so terminally differentiated effector memory CD45RA+ cells were excluded. In the sorted-subset replicate PCRs, around 220 ng DNA, roughly 29,000 T cell genomes, was used. Using immunoSEQ multiplex PCR, the repertoire was profiled, and TCRdb retains in-frame clones only, with some absent. The top ten clones hold 0.095% to 0.13% of a sample with some 630,000 clones, roughly 96% of them seen once. This clone was seen once. Its antigen is unknown. This CDR3 is built from 14 residues. V lost 5 bases and J 2 bases, leaving 10 bases between the germline ends. Germline V CDR1 and CDR2: MNHEY, SMNVEV (reference sequence). Findings and caveats of the study: Non-shared clonotypes had lower generation probabilities than those shared by all four donors.

Sequenced input: naive CD8+ T cells sorted from blood. The sequence was obtained from a woman in her 30s in good health. This rearrangement joins TRBV27 to TRBJ2-1; D is perhaps TRBD2 (6 bases). CDR3 loop: CASSISGTYNEQFF. The CDR3 bases are TGTGCCAGCAGTATTAGCGGAACCTACAATGAGCAGTTCTTC.